The rows below give T cell receptor beta chains drawn from one sample of a study of neoadjuvant anti-PD-1 for oral cavity cancer. Method: immunoSEQ multiplex PCR; TCRdb's copy keeps in-frame clones and lacks some. The sample has 13,000 to 15,000 clones; roughly 74% are singletons. The material was PBMCs, obtained after nivolumab (anti-PD-1) treatment. These receptors were obtained from a person between 40 and 80 years old with oral cavity squamous cell carcinoma. Both conserved end residues are part of each CDR3.

TRBJ2-1	TRBV5-1	CASRMDRLNEQFF
TRBJ1-4	TRBV7-8	CASSLGGGQANEKLFF
TRBJ2-7	TRBV6-1	CASSVRGGSYEQYF
TRBJ1-2	TRBV7-9	CASSLGWDTGYGYTF
TRBJ2-2	TRBV5-8	CAPGRRNGELFF
TRBJ2-5	TRBV25-1	CASSGGLQETQYF
TRBJ2-1	TRBV7-9	CASSLVSSRGEQFF
TRBJ1-2	TRBV19	CASSINYGYTF
TRBJ1-1	TRBV10-3	CAIRDRQNTEAFF
TRBJ2-1	TRBV5-6	CASSLVGGGAYNEQFF
TRBJ2-7	TRBV19	CASSIGGSGNYEQYF
TRBJ1-5	TRBV10-3	CAISAAQRDQPQHF
TRBJ2-2	TRBV28	CASSFPTGGPNTGELFF
TRBJ2-2	TRBV11-2	CASILWGSANTGELFF